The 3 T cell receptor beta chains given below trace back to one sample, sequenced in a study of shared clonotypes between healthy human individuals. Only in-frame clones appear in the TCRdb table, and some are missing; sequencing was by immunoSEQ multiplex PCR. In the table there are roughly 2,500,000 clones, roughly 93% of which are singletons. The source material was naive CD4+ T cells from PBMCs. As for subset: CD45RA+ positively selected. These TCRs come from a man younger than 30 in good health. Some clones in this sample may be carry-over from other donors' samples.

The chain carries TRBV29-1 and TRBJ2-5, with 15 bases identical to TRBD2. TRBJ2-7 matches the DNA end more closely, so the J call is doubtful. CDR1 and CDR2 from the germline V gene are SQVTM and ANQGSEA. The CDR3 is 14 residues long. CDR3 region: CSAGTSGRTSEQYF. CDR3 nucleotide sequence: TGCAGCGCAGGGACTAGCGGGAGGACGTCCGAGCAGTACTTC.

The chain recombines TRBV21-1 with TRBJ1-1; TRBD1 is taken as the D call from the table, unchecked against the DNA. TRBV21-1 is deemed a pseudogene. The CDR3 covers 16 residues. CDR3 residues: CASSKAIDRENTEAFF. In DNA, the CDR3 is TGTGCCAGCAGCAAAGCGATTGACAGGGAGAACACTGAAGCTTTCTTT.

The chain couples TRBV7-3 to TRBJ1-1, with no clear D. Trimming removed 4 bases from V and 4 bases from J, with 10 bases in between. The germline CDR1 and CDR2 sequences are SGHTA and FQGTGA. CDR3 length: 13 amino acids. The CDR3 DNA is TGTGCCAGCAGCTCCGGAATTGGCACTGAAGCTTTCTTT. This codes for CASSSGIGTEAFF. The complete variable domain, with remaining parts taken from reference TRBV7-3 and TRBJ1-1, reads GAGVSQTPSNKVTEKGKYVELRCDPISGHTALYWYRQSLGQGPEFLIYFQGTGAADDSGLPNDRFFAVRPEGSVSTLKIQRTERGDSAVYLCASSSGIGTEAFFGQGTRLTVV.